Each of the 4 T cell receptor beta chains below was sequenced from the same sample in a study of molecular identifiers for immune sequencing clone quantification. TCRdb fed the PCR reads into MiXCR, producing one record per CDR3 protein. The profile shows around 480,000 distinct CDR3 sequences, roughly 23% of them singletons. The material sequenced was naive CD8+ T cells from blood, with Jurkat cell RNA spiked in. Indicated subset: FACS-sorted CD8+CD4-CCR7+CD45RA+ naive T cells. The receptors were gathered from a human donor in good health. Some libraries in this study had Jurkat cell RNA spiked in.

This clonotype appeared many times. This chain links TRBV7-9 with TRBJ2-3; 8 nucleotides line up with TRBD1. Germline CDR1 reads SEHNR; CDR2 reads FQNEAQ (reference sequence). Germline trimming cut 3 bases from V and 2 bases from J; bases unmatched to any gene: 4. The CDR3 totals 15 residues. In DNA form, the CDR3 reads TGTGCCAGCAGCTTTGGGACAGGAGACACAGATACGCAGTATTTT. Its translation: CASSFGTGDTDTQYF.

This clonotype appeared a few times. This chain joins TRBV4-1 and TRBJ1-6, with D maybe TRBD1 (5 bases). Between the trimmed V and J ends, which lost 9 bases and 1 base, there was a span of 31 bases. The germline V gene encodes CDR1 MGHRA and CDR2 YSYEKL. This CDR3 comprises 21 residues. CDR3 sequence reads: CASIPRKQGVRAWSYNSPLHF. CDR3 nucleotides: TGCGCCAGTATACCCCGGAAGCAGGGTGTCCGTGCTTGGTCCTATAATTCACCCCTCCACTTT.

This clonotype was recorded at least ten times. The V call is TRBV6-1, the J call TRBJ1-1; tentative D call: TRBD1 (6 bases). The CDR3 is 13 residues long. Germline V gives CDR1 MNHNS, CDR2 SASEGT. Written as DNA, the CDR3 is TGTGCTGGGTCGACAGGCTTTAGTACTGAAGCTTTCTTT. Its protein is CAGSTGFSTEAFF.

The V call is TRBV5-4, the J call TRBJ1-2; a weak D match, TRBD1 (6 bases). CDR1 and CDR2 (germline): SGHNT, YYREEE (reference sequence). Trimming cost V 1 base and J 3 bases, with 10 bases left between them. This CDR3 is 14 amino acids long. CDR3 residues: CASSLLGTHYGYTF. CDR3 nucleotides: TGTGCCAGCAGCTTGTTAGGGACACACTATGGCTACACCTTC.